Reported below is one T cell receptor (beta chain). Its antigen remains unidentified. No quality values exist for individual bases; no much larger clone is one base distant. This record comes from a study of OX40 agonist ivuxolimab in advanced cancers. Turning to the overall study: Ivuxolimab was a fully human IgG2 agonistic monoclonal antibody targeting the costimulatory receptor OX40 (CD134). The paper describes the monotherapy dose-escalation part (N of about 55 patients) of the phase I trial of ivuxolimab. The point of sequencing TCRbeta in the periphery was to test whether ivuxolimab changed TCR sequence diversity and drove clonal T-cell expansion. Prior anti-PD-1, anti-PD-L1 or anti-CTLA-4 therapy was permitted, and about 40% of dose-escalation patients had received checkpoint inhibitors. In the dose-escalation cohort, 82.7% of patients were male, and the mean age was roughly 60 years, with a range of 23 to 79. Among the roughly 50 dose-escalation patients, about 19 had hepatocellular carcinoma, around 15 melanoma, 9 renal cell carcinoma and 9 head and neck cancer. Partial responses were achieved by three dose-escalation patients, of whom one had hepatocellular carcinoma and two had cutaneous melanoma. Intravenous ivuxolimab was administered to patients every 2 weeks at six dose levels: 0.01, 0.1, 0.3, 1.5, 3 and 10 mg/kg.

At the junction V is shortened by 5 bases and J by 14 bases; bases outside the gene matches: 14. The CDR3 contains 14 residues, cysteine and phenylalanine counted. Of the read, only the CDR3 DNA is kept; its 42 bases are in frame from base 1. The germline V gene encodes CDR1 MNHNS and CDR2 SASEGT. Patients with autoimmune disease history or receiving systemic immunosuppression were excluded from the trial. Peripheral blood for TCR sequencing was drawn from every dose cohort at baseline, at cycle 4 day 1 and at cycle 7 day 1. The samples were drawn from a first-in-human, open-label, multicenter phase I dose-escalation trial of ivuxolimab. Adults with locally advanced or metastatic head and neck squamous cell, hepatocellular, melanoma or renal cell carcinoma were enrolled in the trial. Before TCR sequencing, CD4+ T cells and CD8+ T cells from peripheral blood were sorted into separate populations. Beyond this particular receptor, the publication reports: At doses from 0.1 to 3.0 mg/kg, clonal expansion was seen in both CD4+ and CD8+ blood T cells between baseline and week 6. Antigen specificity was not determined for the clonally expanded peripheral T cells. Low levels of normalized T-cell clonal expansion were also seen in some patients who did not respond. In partial responders in the 0.1-3.0 mg/kg groups, normalized peripheral clonal expansion was found to be among the lowest, especially among CD8+ T cells. After ivuxolimab, more expanded clones were found on average in CD8+ T cells than in CD4+ T cells.

Genomic DNA was extracted from sorted cells for sequencing of the TCRbeta CDR3 region. TCRbeta CDR3 regions were sequenced using the immunoSEQ Assay. TCRdb's version of the immuneACCESS table is confined to in-frame rearrangements and falls short of the full clone set. An unresolved V gene accounts for under half of the shortfall where checked; the remainder is of unknown origin. The sample yields about 44,000 clones; more than 75% were counted once. Together, the top ten hold approximately 0.37% of the sample. The input for sequencing was CD4+ or CD8+ T cells sorted from blood, taken in a trial of the OX40 agonist ivuxolimab. The sequence links TRBV6-1 to TRBJ1-3; 8 middle bases align to TRBD1. The sequence came from an adult with an advanced solid tumor such as melanoma, head and neck, liver or kidney cancer. The CDR3 amino acid sequence is: CASSPTGEGRPLYF. In nucleotides, the sequence is TGTGCCAGCAGTCCGACAGGGGAAGGGAGGCCCCTATATTTT.